The TCR beta chain described here comes from a study of beta chain features in type 1 diabetes. Study findings and constraints: Equally in patients and controls, PCR might preferentially amplify shorter templates. It was not settled here whether HLA type affects TCRB rearrangement.

Reverse transcribing all isolated RNA meant expressed TCRB transcripts were sequenced. The repertoire was sequenced with immunoSEQ multiplex PCR; TCRdb's copy has only in-frame clones and lacks some. Found here are 35,000 to 45,000 clones, about 65% of them singletons; the top ten hold 2% to 2.5%. As concerns this clone: As yet, its antigen is unknown.

The CDR3 consists of 16 residues. The ends lost 4 bases at V and 7 bases at J; junction bases unmatched: 9. The V gene's germline CDR1 is SGHRS and CDR2 YFSETQ. Sequences were obtained from Tregs from blood. The chain employs TRBV5-1 and TRBJ2-1, with 12 bases aligning to TRBD2. The receptor was isolated from a woman aged 25 to 39 in good health. CDR3 sequence (DNA): TGCGCCAGCAGCCCCAACCCGACTAGCGGGAGAAATGAGCAGTTCTTC. This translates into CASSPNPTSGRNEQFF.